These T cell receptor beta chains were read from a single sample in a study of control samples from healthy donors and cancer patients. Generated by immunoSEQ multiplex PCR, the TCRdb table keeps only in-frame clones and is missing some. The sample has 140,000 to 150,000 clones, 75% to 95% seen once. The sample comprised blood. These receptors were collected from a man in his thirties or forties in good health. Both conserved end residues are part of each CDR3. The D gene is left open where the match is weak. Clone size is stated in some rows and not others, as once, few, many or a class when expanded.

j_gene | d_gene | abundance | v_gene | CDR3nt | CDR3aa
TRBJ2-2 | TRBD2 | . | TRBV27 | TGTGCCAGCAGAGGACTAGCGGGAGTAAACACCGGGGAGCTGTTTTTT | CASRGLAGVNTGELFF
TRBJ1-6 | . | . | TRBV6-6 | TGTGCCAGCAGTTCCCAGGCGGCAGGGAGGTCACCCCTCCACTTT | CASSSQAAGRSPLHF
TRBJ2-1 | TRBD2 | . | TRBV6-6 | TGTGCCAGCAGTCTCTTAAGCGGGGGGGCCCGCAATGAGCAGTTCTTC | CASSLLSGGARNEQFF
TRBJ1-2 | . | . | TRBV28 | TGTGCCAGCAGTGAACTCGGGGGCGATGGCTACACCTTC | CASSELGGDGYTF
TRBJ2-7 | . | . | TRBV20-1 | TGCAGTGTAGGCCAAACCTACGAGCAGTACTTC | CSVGQTYEQYF
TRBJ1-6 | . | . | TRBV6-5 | TGTGCCACGGAGACAGCCTATAATTCACCCCTCCACTTT | CATETAYNSPLHF
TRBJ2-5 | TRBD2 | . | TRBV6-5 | TGTGCCAGCATCCCGGGACTAGGGGAGGAGACCCAGTACTTC | CASIPGLGEETQYF
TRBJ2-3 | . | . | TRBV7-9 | TGTGCCAGCAGCTTAGGGGGCTGGGCAGATACGCAGTATTTT | CASSLGGWADTQYF
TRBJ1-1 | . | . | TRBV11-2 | TGTGCCAGCAGCTTATTAGCCCCGGGAGCTGAAGCTTTCTTT | CASSLLAPGAEAFF
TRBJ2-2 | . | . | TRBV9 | TGTGCCAGCAGCGTAGGGGGGGCTGGTACCGGGGAGCTGTTTTTT | CASSVGGAGTGELFF
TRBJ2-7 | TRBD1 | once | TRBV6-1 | TGTGCCAGCAGTGACCCGGGACAGGGGGCAGCAACCTCCTACGAGCAGTACTTC | CASSDPGQGAATSYEQYF
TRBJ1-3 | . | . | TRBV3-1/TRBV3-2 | TGTGCCAGCAGCCAAGTGGGCAGGCCGGGTGACACCATATATTTT | CASSQVGRPGDTIYF
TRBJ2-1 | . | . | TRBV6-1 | TGTGCCAGCAGTGAGGAGACCCTCACCTACAATGAGCAGTTCTTC | CASSEETLTYNEQFF
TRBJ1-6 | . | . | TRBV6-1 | TGTGCCAGCAGTGAATCGGGGGGGCGTAATTCACCCCTCCACTTT | CASSESGGRNSPLHF
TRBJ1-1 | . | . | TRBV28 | TGTGCCAGCAGTTTATTGAGGGGGGGGACTGAAGCTTTCTTT | CASSLLRGGTEAFF
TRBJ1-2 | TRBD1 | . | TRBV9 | TGTGCCAGCAGCGCGGACCGGACAGGGCGAGGCTACACCTTC | CASSADRTGRGYTF
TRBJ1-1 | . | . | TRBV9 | TGTGCCAGCAGCGTAAATTTGGGAGGGGTCACTGAAGCTTTCTTT | CASSVNLGGVTEAFF
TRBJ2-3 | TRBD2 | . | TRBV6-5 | TGTGCCAGCAGACAAAGCGGGGGCCGCACAGATACGCAGTATTTT | CASRQSGGRTDTQYF
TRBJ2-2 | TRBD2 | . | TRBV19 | TGTGCCAGTAGTATTCGGTGGCTAGCGGGGGCCTCGAACACCGGGGAGCTGTTTTTT | CASSIRWLAGASNTGELFF
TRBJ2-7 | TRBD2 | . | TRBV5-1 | TGCGCCAGCAGCGAAAGGACTAGCGGCCACTACGAGCAGTACTTC | CASSERTSGHYEQYF
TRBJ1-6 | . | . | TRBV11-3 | TGTGCCAGCAGCTTAGGTCGGGGGACGAATTCACCCCTCCACTTT | CASSLGRGTNSPLHF
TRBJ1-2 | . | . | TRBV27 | TGTGCCAGCAGTCGTGGTGCCTCAGACTATGGCTACACCTTC | CASSRGASDYGYTF
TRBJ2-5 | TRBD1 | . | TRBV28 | TGTGCCAGCAGTAAACCGGGACAGGGAGATTGGACCCAGTACTTC | CASSKPGQGDWTQYF
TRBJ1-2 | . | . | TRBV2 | TGTGCCAGCAGGGAGGACGGGGATAACTATGGCTACACCTTC | CASREDGDNYGYTF
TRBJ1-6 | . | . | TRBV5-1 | TGCGCCAGCAGCTTGGCCAGTCGAAATTCACCCCTCCACTTT | CASSLASRNSPLHF
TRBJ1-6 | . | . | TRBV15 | TGTGCCACCAGCATGACGAAGGTATCACCCCTCCACTTT | CATSMTKVSPLHF
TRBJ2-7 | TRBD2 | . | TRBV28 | TGTGCCAGCAGTCCCGATCTAGCGGGGAGGACCTCCGAGCAGTACTTC | CASSPDLAGRTSEQYF
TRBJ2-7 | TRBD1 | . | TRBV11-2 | TGTGCCAGCAGTGGGGCCGGGACAGGGACCTACGAGCAGTACTTC | CASSGAGTGTYEQYF
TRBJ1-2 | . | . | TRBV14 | TGTGCCAGCAGTCCCGGACGGTCTAACTATGGCTACACCTTC | CASSPGRSNYGYTF
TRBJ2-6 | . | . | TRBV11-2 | TGTGCCAGCAGCTTAGATTCGAGGTCTGGGGCCAACGTCCTGACTTTC | CASSLDSRSGANVLTF
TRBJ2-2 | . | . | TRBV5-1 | TGCGCCAGCAGCCAGTCGGACGCCACGAACACCGGGGAGCTGTTTTTT | CASSQSDATNTGELFF
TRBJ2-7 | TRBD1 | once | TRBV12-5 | TGTGCTAGTGGACTCGGGACAGTCTCCTACGAGCAGTACTTC | CASGLGTVSYEQYF
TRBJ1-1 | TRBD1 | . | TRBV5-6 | TGTGCCAGCAGCAGATGGTTCGGGACAGGGGGCATGAACACTGAAGCTTTCTTT | CASSRWFGTGGMNTEAFF
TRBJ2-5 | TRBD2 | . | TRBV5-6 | TGTGCCAGCAGCATACTAGCGGGGGGAGAGACCCAGTACTTC | CASSILAGGETQYF
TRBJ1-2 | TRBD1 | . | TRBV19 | TGTGCCAGTAGTATGTCAACAGGGGCGCACTATGGCTACACCTTC | CASSMSTGAHYGYTF
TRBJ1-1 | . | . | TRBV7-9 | TGTGCCTTCCTATGGGACCTGAACACTGAAGCTTTCTTT | CAFLWDLNTEAFF
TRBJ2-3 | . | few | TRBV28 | TGTGCCAGCAGTCCCTCCGGCAGCACAGATACGCAGTATTTT | CASSPSGSTDTQYF
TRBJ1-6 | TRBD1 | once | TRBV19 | TGTGCCAGTAGCCCGGACAGGGATAATTCACCCCTCCACTTT | CASSPDRDNSPLHF
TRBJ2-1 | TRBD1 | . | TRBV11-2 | TGTGCCAGCAGCCTAAACTCCGGGACAGTGGAAAATGAGCAGTTCTTC | CASSLNSGTVENEQFF
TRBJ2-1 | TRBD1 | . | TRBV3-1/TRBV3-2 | TGTGCCAGCAGCTCTCGGACAGGCGACAATGAGCAGTTCTTC | CASSSRTGDNEQFF
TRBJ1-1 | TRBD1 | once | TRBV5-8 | TGTGCCAGCAGCACCGGGACAGGGGGCGCTTATGGTGAAGCTTTCTTT | CASSTGTGGAYGEAFF
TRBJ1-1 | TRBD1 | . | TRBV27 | TGTGCCAGCAGTGGACAGGGAGTGAACACTGAAGCTTTCTTT | CASSGQGVNTEAFF
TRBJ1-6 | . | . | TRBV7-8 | TGTGCCAGCAGCTTATTCGGGAATTCACCCCTCCACTTT | CASSLFGNSPLHF
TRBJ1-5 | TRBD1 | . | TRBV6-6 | TGTGCCAGCATCGATGAGGGACAGGATAGCAATCAGCCCCAGCATTTT | CASIDEGQDSNQPQHF
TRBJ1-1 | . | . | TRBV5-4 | TGTGCCAGCAGCTTCCGGGGAAAAGCTGAAGCTTTCTTT | CASSFRGKAEAFF
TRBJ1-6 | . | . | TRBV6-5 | TGTGCCAGCTCTCGGGGGACGGGAGATTCACCCCTCCACTTT | CASSRGTGDSPLHF
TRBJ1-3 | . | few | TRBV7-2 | TGTGCCAGCAGCTTTGACAGAGGGGACACCATATATTTT | CASSFDRGDTIYF
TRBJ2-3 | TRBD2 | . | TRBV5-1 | TGCGCCAGCAAACTAGCGGGGTCAGATACGCAGTATTTT | CASKLAGSDTQYF
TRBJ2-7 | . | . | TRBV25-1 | TGTGCCAGCAGTGCACAGTTTCACGAGCAGTACTTC | CASSAQFHEQYF
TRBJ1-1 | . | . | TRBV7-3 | TGTGCCAGCAGCTTATCGGGGAACACTGAAGCTTTCTTT | CASSLSGNTEAFF
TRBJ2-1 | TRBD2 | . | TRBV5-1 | TGCGCCAGCAGCTTAGGACTAGCGGGGGTCCCTTTTTCCTACAATGAGCAGTTCTTC | CASSLGLAGVPFSYNEQFF
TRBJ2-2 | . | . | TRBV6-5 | TGTGCCAGCCTTTGGGTCCCCACCGGGGAGCTGTTTTTT | CASLWVPTGELFF
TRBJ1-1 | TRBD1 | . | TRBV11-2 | TGTGCCAGCAGCTACCGGGACAGCCTATCTGAAGCTTTCTTT | CASSYRDSLSEAFF
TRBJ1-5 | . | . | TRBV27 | TGTGCCAGCAGTTTTTCGGGGGTAGGGGGCAATCAGCCCCAGCATTTT | CASSFSGVGGNQPQHF
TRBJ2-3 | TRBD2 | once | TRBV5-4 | TGTGCCAGCAGCTTGGTGCCTAGCGGGATTGATGATACGCAGTATTTT | CASSLVPSGIDDTQYF